The entry below gives a single T cell receptor beta chain sequence along with its context. Which antigen it targets is not known. No per-base quality is available; no much larger clone lies one base away. This entry comes from a study of CD8+ T cells in alopecia areata (dated by TCRdb to 2017 to 2018). The study in broad terms: The study used high-throughput TCRbeta sequencing to examine T cell clonal expansion in alopecia areata, in both the C3H/HeJ mouse model and human patients. In humans, TCRbeta sequencing was performed on scalp tissue and on sorted CD4+ and CD8+ peripheral blood T cells from healthy controls and from patients with patchy or totalis/universalis alopecia areata. Clonality in the scalp was compared among normal scalp (n=4), patchy alopecia areata scalp (n=8), and alopecia totalis/universalis scalp (n=8). RNA was extracted with the PAXgene miRNA kit for fixed scalp, the miRNeasy kit for PBMCs, and the RNeasy kit for mouse skin. TCRbeta CDR3 regions were amplified by immunoSEQ multiplex PCR using 35 Vbeta forward and 13 Jbeta reverse primers.

The library came from the immunoSEQ multiplex PCR assay. RNA was extracted from all samples and reverse transcribed into cDNA as template for TCR sequencing. SuperScript III was used for first-strand cDNA synthesis, primed with a 2:1 mix of oligo-dT and random hexamers. A synthetic immune receptor repertoire was used to gauge amplification bias, and whatever bias remained was removed computationally. In the original analysis: After raw reads were preprocessed to remove errors, the CDR3 was defined following IMGT conventions as running from the conserved cysteine to phenylalanine. Clonality was computed by normalizing Shannon entropy by log2 of the number of productive unique TCRs and subtracting the result from 1. CD4 or CD8 identity of scalp clones was inferred by cross-referencing scalp TCRbeta sequences with sorted blood CD4 and CD8 repertoires. TCRdb re-hosts the immuneACCESS table, in-frame sequences only. Its copies lack some clones; in the studies checked, an unresolved V gene accounts for under half of them, and the cause for the rest is not known. V, J and clone size derive from that table, while D and trimming were established from the DNA sequence. This sample holds 70,000 to 95,000 clones; roughly 51% were observed only once. 5.7% of the sample rests with the top ten.

Peripheral blood and lesional scalp punch biopsies were obtained from patients with alopecia areata. PBMCs were isolated by density centrifugation and stained for CD3, CD4 and CD8, after which CD4+ and CD8+ T cells were sorted on a FACSAria. Alopecia areata patients who were not treated were recruited through a multicenter biomarker study. In roughly 5 patients from the biomarker study, the blood CD8+ T cells went through an additional sort into NKG2D-low and NKG2D-high fractions. Overall study outcomes, separate from this receptor: Unlike mouse skin, where gammadelta T cells dominate, normal human skin contains resident alphabeta T cells that get sequenced too, which complicates analysis of the scalp TCR repertoire. Shared TCR sequences between patients were less evident than in mice, which may be partly attributable to HLA diversity in the patient population. Compared with normal scalp, lesional scalp had higher clonality and more expanded CD8+ clones, particularly in alopecia totalis/universalis, a pattern that suggests antigenic drive.

This TCR derives from a human donor with alopecia areata. The sequenced sample consisted of NKG2D-high CD8+ T cells sorted from blood. Sample cell subset or site, as interpreted from the label and publication: sorted CD8+ NKG2D-high blood T cells.

The sequenced DNA is TGCAGCGTTGAAGGCTCGACTAGCGGGAGGTATAATGAGCAGTTCTTC. It specifies CSVEGSTSGRYNEQFF. Recombination linked TRBV29-1 to TRBJ2-1; TRBD2 matches 13 bases in the middle. The germline V and J ends show losses of 1 base and 7 bases respectively, and no gene match explains 7 bases of the junction. The CDR3 holds 16 amino acids from the cysteine to the phenylalanine. The sequence is cut down to CDR3 DNA, 48 bases in frame from base 1. CDR1 and CDR2, per the germline V gene, are SQVTM and ANQGSEA.